Each of the 3 T cell receptor beta chains below was sequenced from the same sample in a study of blood T cell repertoires in COVID-19. The assay was immunoSEQ multiplex PCR, and TCRdb's table has in-frame clones only and misses some. The table lists 99,000 or so clones, over 75% of them singletons. Sequencing was carried out using peripheral blood. These receptor sequences come from a man in his fifties with acute or convalescent COVID-19.

This chain uses TRBV7-8 with TRBJ2-5, with 10 nucleotides matching TRBD2. The V and J ends lost 5 bases and 5 bases, in that order; junction bases with no gene match: 2. The CDR3 is 13 residues long. Per the germline V gene, CDR1 is SGHVS and CDR2 is FQNEAQ. The CDR3 sequence: CASSTSGEETQYF. In DNA form, the CDR3 reads TGTGCCAGCAGCACTAGCGGGGAGGAGACCCAGTACTTC.

The sample holds a few counts of this clone. The chain recombines TRBV10-3 with TRBJ2-1; D may be TRBD2 (6 bases). The length of the CDR3 is 15 residues. Germline V gene lookup returns CDR1 ENHRY and CDR2 SYGVKD. With 2 bases removed from V and 2 bases from J, the gap between germline ends came to 10 bases. DNA of the CDR3: TGTGCCATCAGTGAGCCGGGGGAGACCTACAATGAGCAGTTCTTC. This translates into CAISEPGETYNEQFF.

The sample holds one count of this clone. The V and J genes are TRBV11-3 and TRBJ1-2; TRBD1 is a possible D gene (5 bases). Trimming stripped 3 bases from V and 6 bases from J, with 11 bases between. Germline CDR1 SGHNT, CDR2 YENEEA. The CDR3 totals 13 residues. The CDR3 coding sequence is TGTGCCAGCAGCTTCCCGGGAGGGGATGGCTACACCTTC. It yields the protein CASSFPGGDGYTF.